The 32 T cell receptor beta chains listed next were all sequenced from one sample in a study of shared clonotypes between healthy human individuals. The protocol was immunoSEQ multiplex PCR, while the TCRdb copy is restricted to in-frame clones and leaves out a portion. The table records fewer than 850,000 clones, around 90% of them present only once. The sequenced sample was memory CD8+ T cells from PBMCs. Subset meaning: CD45RO+ cells pooled with CCR7-negative TemRA cells. These receptors were taken from a man younger than 30 in good health. Some clones in this sample may be carry-over from other donors' samples.

This sequence joins TRBV6-4 and TRBJ2-7, with 7 bases identical to TRBD2. Germline CDR1 and CDR2: MRHNA and SNTAGT. The CDR3 spans 20 residues. J gave up 1 base and V 0 bases, and 18 bases lay outside the gene matches. DNA for the CDR3: TGTGCCAGCAGTGACTCGACTTTGGCCATAGCGGCGGGAGTATCCTACGAGCAGTACTTC. Translation: CASSDSTLAIAAGVSYEQYF.

The chain joins TRBV4-1 to TRBJ2-7; D may be TRBD2 (6 bases). Per the germline V gene, CDR1 is MGHRA and CDR2 is YSYEKL. V was cut by 3 bases and J by 3 bases, with 15 bases left in between. The CDR3 sequence is 15 residues long. Written as DNA, the CDR3 is TGCGCCAGCAGCCACCTAAGCGGGCCCAACTACGAGCAGTACTTC. It codes for CASSHLSGPNYEQYF.

The rearrangement uses TRBV6-1 and TRBJ1-2; 8 bases line up with TRBD1. The CDR3 consists of 18 residues. With 1 base clipped from V and 5 bases from J, the junction kept 15 bases outside the gene matches. In germline, CDR1 is MNHNS, CDR2 SASEGT. The CDR3 DNA follows: TGTGCCAGCAGTGAAGTTACTCTGGGCGGGACAGGAGAATATGGCTACACCTTC. Protein product: CASSEVTLGGTGEYGYTF.

This clone is a singleton in its sample. The CDR3 loop reads CASSLAVGGNEQFF. The CDR3 DNA reads TGTGCCAGCAGCTTAGCTGTGGGCGGCAATGAGCAGTTCTTC. This chain connects TRBV27 to TRBJ2-1; D unclear. Germline CDR1 is MNHEY and CDR2 is SMNVEV (reference sequence). Trimming took off 6 bases at V and 6 bases at J, with 15 bases between the two ends. The CDR3 spans 14 residues.

The chain combines TRBV11-2 with TRBJ2-5, with a tentative D call TRBD2 (5 bases). Germline V CDR1 and CDR2: SGHAT, FQNNGV. V was trimmed by 5 bases and J by 4 bases, leaving 20 bases between them. This CDR3 region has 16 residues. The CDR3 is CASSKASGDESETQYF. The CDR3 coding sequence is TGTGCCAGCAGCAAGGCCAGCGGAGACGAATCAGAGACCCAGTACTTC.

The rearrangement links TRBV2 to TRBJ2-7, with TRBD2 matching 14 bases. The CDR3 runs to 22 residues. V trimming: 7 bases; J trimming: 0 bases; junction bases outside the gene matches: 23. Looked up from germline, CDR1 is SNHLY and CDR2 is FYNNEI. CDR3 coding DNA: TGTGCCAGCATTAGGAAGATCTGGGACAGCTTGACTAGCGGGGGGGACTCCTACGAGCAGTACTTC. Translation: CASIRKIWDSLTSGGDSYEQYF.

The V gene is TRBV10-3, the J gene TRBJ2-5, with D perhaps TRBD2 (7 bases). Per the germline V gene, CDR1 is ENHRY and CDR2 is SYGVKD. The V end lost 8 bases, the J end lost 1 base, and 20 bases lay between the germline ends. This CDR3 is built from 16 residues. Written as DNA, the CDR3 is TGTGCCATCCCGGGGGGCGGAGGGCCTATCCAAGAGACCCAGTACTTC. Translation: CAIPGGGGPIQETQYF.

In the case of this clone: Other DNA variants within this sample encode the same CDR3. The chain is built from TRBV5-4 and TRBJ2-7, with 8 bases that match TRBD2. Trimming cost V 4 bases and J 3 bases; bases outside gene matches: 0. The germline CDR1 and CDR2 sequences are SGHNT and YYREEE (reference sequence). This CDR3 is 12 amino acids long. CDR3 nucleotide sequence: TGTGCCAGCAGCGGGACTAGCTACGAGCAGTACTTC. Translated: CASSGTSYEQYF. Together with reference TRBV5-4 and TRBJ2-7, the CDR3 gives the full variable domain: ETGVTQSPTHLIKTRGQQVTLRCSSQSGHNTVSWYQQALGQGPQFIFQYYREEENGRGNFPPRFSGLQFPNYSSELNVNALELDDSALYLCASSGTSYEQYFGPGTRLTVT.

The CDR3 loop is CASSLELAGSSTDTQYF. The CDR3 DNA follows: TGTGCCAGCAGCTTAGAACTAGCCGGCTCTAGCACAGATACGCAGTATTTT. The chain uses TRBV7-3 and TRBJ2-3, with D tentatively TRBD2 (6 bases). With 2 bases removed from V and 0 bases from J, the gap between germline ends came to 15 bases. The germline V gene encodes CDR1 SGHTA and CDR2 FQGTGA. The CDR3 has 17 amino acids.

The V and J genes are TRBV9 and TRBJ2-7; TRBD2 agrees at 10 bases. Germline V gene sequence: CDR1 SGDLS, CDR2 YYNGEE. Unmatched junction bases numbered 3, after V lost 2 bases and J lost 1 base. The CDR3 spans 15 residues. The CDR3 DNA sequence: TGTGCCAGCAGCGTGGGGACTAGCGTTTCCTACGAGCAGTACTTC. The encoded protein is CASSVGTSVSYEQYF.

The V gene is TRBV2, the J gene TRBJ2-1; a possible D gene is TRBD2 (6 bases). Germline V gene lookup returns CDR1 SNHLY and CDR2 FYNNEI. Deletions cut 6 bases from V and 4 bases from J, with 13 bases between. The CDR3 runs 14 residues. CDR3 protein: CASRAGPNYNEQFF. The CDR3 region has the DNA TGTGCCAGCAGAGCGGGTCCTAATTACAATGAGCAGTTCTTC.

The chain carries TRBV29-1 and TRBJ1-1; 7 bases fit TRBD1. The junction had 4 bases not matched to a gene; V was cut back by 5 bases and J by 1 base. Germline CDR1 SQVTM, CDR2 ANQGSEA. This CDR3 spans 13 amino acids. In DNA, the CDR3 is TGCAGCGTTCCAGGGGGTCCGAACACTGAAGCTTTCTTT. Its protein product is CSVPGGPNTEAFF.

This chain links TRBV6-1 with TRBJ2-2; 8 bases line up with TRBD1. The V gene's germline CDR1 is MNHNS and CDR2 SASEGT. The CDR3 contains 16 residues. Unmatched junction bases numbered 9, after V lost 5 bases and J lost 4 bases. In DNA, the CDR3 is TGTGCCAGCAGTAAAGACAGGGGCGGGCGCACCGGGGAGCTGTTTTTT. It specifies CASSKDRGGRTGELFF.

The J gene is TRBJ2-7, the V gene TRBV29-1; the D call may be TRBD1 or TRBD2 (5 bases each). V lost 4 bases to trimming and J lost 3 bases, with 13 bases between them. This CDR3 comprises 13 residues. The germline CDR1 and CDR2 sequences are SQVTM and ANQGSEA. This chain's CDR3 is CSVVGDGGYEQYF. The CDR3 DNA is TGCAGCGTTGTAGGGGACGGAGGCTACGAGCAGTACTTC.

The chain joins TRBV7-6 to TRBJ2-5; D uncertain. Germline V gives CDR1 SGHVS, CDR2 FNYEAQ. The CDR3 spans 14 residues. Trimming shortened V by 2 bases and J by 1 base, and 8 bases separated the two germline ends. The CDR3 spells CASSLRQLQETQYF. The CDR3 DNA follows: TGTGCCAGCAGCTTAAGGCAGCTCCAAGAGACCCAGTACTTC. The whole variable domain, filled in from reference TRBV7-6 and TRBJ2-5, reads GAGVSQSPRYKVTKRGQDVALRCDPISGHVSLYWYRQALGQGPEFLTYFNYEAQQDKSGLPNDRFSAERPEGSISTLTIQRTEQRDSAMYRCASSLRQLQETQYFGPGTRLLVL.

This chain joins TRBV11-2 and TRBJ2-5; TRBD1 is a possible D gene (5 bases). The V end was cut by 4 bases, the J end by 7 bases, with 25 bases between. Germline CDR1 reads SGHAT; CDR2 reads FQNNGV. The CDR3 extends over 17 amino acids. Written as DNA, the CDR3 is TGTGCCAGCAGCTCGAGGTCGGGTCCTGAAGGGGCCGTGACCCAGTACTTC. Its translation is CASSSRSGPEGAVTQYF.

With respect to this clone: A single base separates this from a much larger clone, so it may be a read error. This rearrangement joins TRBV6-4 to TRBJ1-2; D not resolved. V dropped 2 bases and J dropped 4 bases, with 8 bases sitting between them. Germline lookup yields CDR1 MRHNA and CDR2 SNTAGT. The CDR3 sequence is 13 residues long. The CDR3 nucleotides read TGTGCCAGCAGTGACGGGGAGGGCTATGGCTACACCTTC. Translation: CASSDGEGYGYTF.

V usage is TRBV28 and J usage is TRBJ1-4, with D unclear. CDR1 is MDHEN and CDR2 is SYDVKM in the germline V gene. V shed 6 bases and J shed 0 bases, with 14 bases lying between them. This CDR3 is built from 16 residues. The CDR3 DNA sequence: TGTGCCAGCAGCCCGGGGTGGGCAGCAACTAATGAAAAACTGTTTTTT. Translated: CASSPGWAATNEKLFF.

V gene TRBV29-1 combines with J gene TRBJ2-7; tentatively, D is TRBD2 (5 bases). This CDR3 contains 13 residues. CDR1 SQVTM and CDR2 ANQGSEA come from the germline V gene. V gave up 4 bases and J gave up 3 bases, with 13 bases separating them. CDR3 coding DNA: TGCAGCGTTGGTCCCACGGGGTTCTACGAGCAGTACTTC. Protein sequence: CSVGPTGFYEQYF.

The chain is built from TRBV27 and TRBJ2-1, with a weak D call TRBD2 (5 bases). Germline V gene data show CDR1 as MNHEY and CDR2 as SMNVEV (reference sequence). The CDR3 is 12 amino acids. V lost 4 bases and J lost 10, with 11 bases in between. The CDR3 protein is CASSSLAGEQFF. CDR3 sequence (DNA): TGTGCCAGCAGTTCCCTAGCTGGGGAGCAGTTCTTC.

The rearrangement links TRBV28 to TRBJ2-1; D is uncertain. The CDR3 covers 14 residues. Germline lookup yields CDR1 MDHEN and CDR2 SYDVKM. V was pared by 5 bases and J by 6 bases, with 14 bases between. CDR3 nucleotides: TGTGCCAGCAGTCCCTACGCCGAACGCAATGAGCAGTTCTTC. Amino acid sequence: CASSPYAERNEQFF.

The rearrangement joins TRBV13 to TRBJ2-5; tentative D call: TRBD1 (6 bases). Trimming took 3 bases from V and 0 from J, leaving 8 bases between them. The germline V gene encodes CDR1 PRHDT and CDR2 FYEKMQ (reference sequence). The length of the CDR3 is 14 residues. CDR3 region: CASSFTGYQETQYF. For the CDR3, the DNA is TGTGCCAGCAGCTTTACAGGGTACCAAGAGACCCAGTACTTC. Complete variable domain (other parts from reference TRBV13 and TRBJ2-5): AAGVIQSPRHLIKEKRETATLKCYPIPRHDTVYWYQQGPGQDPQFLISFYEKMQSDKGSIPDRFSAQQFSDYHSELNMSSLELGDSALYFCASSFTGYQETQYFGPGTRLLVL.

The rearrangement joins TRBV7-9 to TRBJ2-3; no reliable D call. Trimming pared 3 bases from V and 6 bases from J, leaving 10 bases between. The CDR3 length is 13 residues. In germline, CDR1 is SEHNR, CDR2 FQNEAQ (reference sequence). Here the CDR3 reads CASSFKSSDTQYF. CDR3 DNA: TGTGCCAGCAGCTTTAAATCCTCGGATACGCAGTATTTT.

The CDR3 DNA is TGTGCCAGCAGCTTAGAGGCGCGGAGCTCTGGAAACACCATATATTTT. Its protein product is CASSLEARSSGNTIYF. This rearrangement joins TRBV7-9 to TRBJ1-3; D unclear. Trimming stripped 1 base from V and 0 bases from J, with 10 bases between. CDR3 size: 16 residues. Germline CDR1 and CDR2: SEHNR and FQNEAQ (reference sequence).

The chain uses TRBV19 and TRBJ2-7, with 14 bases that match TRBD2. The germline V gene has CDR1 LNHDA and CDR2 SQIVND (reference sequence). The CDR3 runs 17 residues. V was pared by 5 bases and J by 5 bases, with 11 bases of the junction left unmatched. CDR3 nucleotides: TGTGCCAGTAGTTCATGGACTAGCGGGAGGTTCGGGGACGAGCAGTACTTC. The encoded protein is CASSSWTSGRFGDEQYF.

The rearrangement uses TRBV27 and TRBJ2-7; 9 nucleotides align to TRBD1. This CDR3 comprises 14 residues. Trimming cost V 7 bases and J 6 bases; bases outside gene matches: 10. The germline gives CDR1 MNHEY, CDR2 SMNVEV (reference sequence). The CDR3 sequence: CASIARDREGEQYF. The CDR3, as DNA: TGTGCCAGCATTGCCCGGGACAGGGAGGGCGAGCAGTACTTC.

The chain employs TRBV6-1 and TRBJ2-3; either TRBD1 or TRBD2 may fit D (6 bases each). Per the germline V gene, CDR1 is MNHNS and CDR2 is SASEGT. V was shortened by 2 bases and J by 0 bases, with 15 bases between the two germline ends. This CDR3 is 17 amino acids long. CDR3 protein: CASSEWYGGSSTDTQYF. The CDR3 nucleotides are TGTGCCAGCAGTGAATGGTACGGGGGCTCTAGCACAGATACGCAGTATTTT.

The V call is TRBV29-1, the J call TRBJ2-7; 7 bases are a match to TRBD2. J lost 2 bases, V lost 3 bases, and 7 bases had no gene match. From germline, CDR1 is SQVTM and CDR2 ANQGSEA. This CDR3 is built from 14 residues. CDR3: CSVELPSGTYEQYF. CDR3 bases: TGCAGCGTTGAGTTGCCTAGCGGAACCTACGAGCAGTACTTC.

V and J are TRBV27 and TRBJ1-2; D call uncertain. Germline-derived CDR1 and CDR2 are MNHEY and SMNVEV (reference sequence). V lost 4 bases and J 5 bases, leaving 17 bases between the germline ends. There are 15 residues in the CDR3. CDR3 sequence: CASSSGNGWLYGYTF. As DNA, the CDR3 is TGTGCCAGCAGTTCGGGGAATGGATGGCTTTATGGCTACACCTTC.

J is TRBJ1-1 and V is TRBV27, with 7 bases lining up with TRBD1. Germline-derived CDR1 and CDR2 are MNHEY and SMNVEV (reference sequence). The length of the CDR3 is 15 residues. After removal of 6 bases from V and 0 bases from J, the junction contained 7 bases not matched to a gene. CDR3 bases: TGTGCCAGCAGGCTGGCGGGACAGCTGAACACTGAAGCTTTCTTT. Its protein is CASRLAGQLNTEAFF.

This chain joins TRBV19 and TRBJ2-1, with TRBD2 identical over 8 bases. CDR3 size: 15 residues. Losses at the gene ends were 9 bases for V and 6 bases for J; bases not matched to a gene: 13. The germline V gene has CDR1 LNHDA and CDR2 SQIVND (reference sequence). CDR3 loop: CASEPGGAAGNEQFF. The CDR3 DNA is TGTGCCAGCGAGCCCGGGGGGGCCGCAGGCAATGAGCAGTTCTTC.

The V gene is TRBV7-6, the J gene TRBJ2-7; 10 bases are shared with TRBD2. This CDR3 region has 13 residues. V dropped 5 bases and J dropped 7; count of bases not matched to a gene: 5. Germline loops: CDR1 SGHVS, CDR2 FNYEAQ. CDR3 in amino acids: CASSPGLAKEQYF. The CDR3 DNA reads as TGTGCCAGCAGCCCGGGACTAGCGAAAGAGCAGTACTTC.